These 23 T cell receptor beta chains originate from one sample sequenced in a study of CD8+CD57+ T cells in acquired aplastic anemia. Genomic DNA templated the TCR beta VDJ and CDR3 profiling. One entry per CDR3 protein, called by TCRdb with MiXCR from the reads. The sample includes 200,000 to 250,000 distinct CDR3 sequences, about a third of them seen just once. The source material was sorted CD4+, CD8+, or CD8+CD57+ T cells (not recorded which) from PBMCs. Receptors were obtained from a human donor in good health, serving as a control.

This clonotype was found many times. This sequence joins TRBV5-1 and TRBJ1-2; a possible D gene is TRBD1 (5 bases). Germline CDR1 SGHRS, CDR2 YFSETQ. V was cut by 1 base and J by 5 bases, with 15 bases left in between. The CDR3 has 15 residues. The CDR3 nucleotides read TGCGCCAGCAGCTTGTTCCCCGAGGGGAGGTATGGCTACACCTTC. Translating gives CASSLFPEGRYGYTF.

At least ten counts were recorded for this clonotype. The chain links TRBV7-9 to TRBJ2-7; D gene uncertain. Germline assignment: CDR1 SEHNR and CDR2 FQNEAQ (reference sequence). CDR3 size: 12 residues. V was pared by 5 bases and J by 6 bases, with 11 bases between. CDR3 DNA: TGTGCCAGCAGCCTTATATCGGGCGAGCAGTACTTC. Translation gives CASSLISGEQYF.

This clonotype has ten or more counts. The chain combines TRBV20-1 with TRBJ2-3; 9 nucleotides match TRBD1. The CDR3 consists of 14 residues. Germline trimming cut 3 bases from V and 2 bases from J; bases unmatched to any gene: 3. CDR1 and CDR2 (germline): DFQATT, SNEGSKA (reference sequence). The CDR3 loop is CSASDRGVTDTQYF. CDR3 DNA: TGCAGTGCTAGCGACAGGGGGGTCACAGATACGCAGTATTTT.

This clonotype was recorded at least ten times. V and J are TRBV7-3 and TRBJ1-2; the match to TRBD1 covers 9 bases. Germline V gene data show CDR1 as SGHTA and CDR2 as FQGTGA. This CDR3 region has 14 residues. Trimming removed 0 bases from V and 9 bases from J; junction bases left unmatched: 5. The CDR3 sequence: CASSLTGQGVRYTF. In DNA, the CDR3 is TGTGCCAGCAGCTTAACGGGACAGGGTGTGCGCTACACCTTC. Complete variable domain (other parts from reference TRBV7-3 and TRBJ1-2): GAGVSQTPSNKVTEKGKYVELRCDPISGHTALYWYRQSLGQGPEFLIYFQGTGAADDSGLPNDRFFAVRPEGSVSTLKIQRTERGDSAVYLCASSLTGQGVRYTFGSGTRLTVV.

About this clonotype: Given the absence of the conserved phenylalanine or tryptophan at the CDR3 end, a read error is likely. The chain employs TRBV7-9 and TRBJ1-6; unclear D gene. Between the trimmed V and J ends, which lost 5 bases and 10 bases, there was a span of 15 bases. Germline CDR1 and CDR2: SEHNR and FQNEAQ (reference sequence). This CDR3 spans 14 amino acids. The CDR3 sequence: CASSHVAGRSPLHL. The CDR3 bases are TGTGCCAGCAGCCATGTGGCGGGGAGGTCACCCCTCCACCTT.

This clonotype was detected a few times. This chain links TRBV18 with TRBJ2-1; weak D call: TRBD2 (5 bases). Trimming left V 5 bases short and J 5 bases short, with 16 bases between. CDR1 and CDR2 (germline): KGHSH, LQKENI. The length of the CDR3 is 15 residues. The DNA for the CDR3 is TGTGCCAGCTCATCGCCGGGAATCCTTAACAATGAGCAGTTCTTC. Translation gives CASSSPGILNNEQFF.

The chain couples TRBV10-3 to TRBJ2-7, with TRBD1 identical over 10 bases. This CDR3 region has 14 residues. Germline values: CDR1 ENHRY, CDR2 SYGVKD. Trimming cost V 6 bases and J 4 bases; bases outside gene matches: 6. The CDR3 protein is CAISSGTGVYEQYF. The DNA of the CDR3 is TGTGCCATCAGCTCGGGGACAGGGGTTTACGAGCAGTACTTC.

The CDR3 DNA follows: TGTGCCAGCAGTTTAGGGGGAAACGAGCAGTACTTC. Translated: CASSLGGNEQYF. The chain combines TRBV12-3 or TRBV12-4 with TRBJ2-7; D not certain. This CDR3 contains 12 residues. The germline V and J ends were trimmed by 1 base and 5 bases, with 6 bases remaining between them.

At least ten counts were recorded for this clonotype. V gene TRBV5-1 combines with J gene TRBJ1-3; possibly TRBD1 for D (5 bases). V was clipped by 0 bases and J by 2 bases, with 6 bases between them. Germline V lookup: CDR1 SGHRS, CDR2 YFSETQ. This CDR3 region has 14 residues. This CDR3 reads CASSLGGAGNTIYF. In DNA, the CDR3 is TGCGCCAGCAGCTTGGGGGGGGCTGGAAACACCATATATTTT.

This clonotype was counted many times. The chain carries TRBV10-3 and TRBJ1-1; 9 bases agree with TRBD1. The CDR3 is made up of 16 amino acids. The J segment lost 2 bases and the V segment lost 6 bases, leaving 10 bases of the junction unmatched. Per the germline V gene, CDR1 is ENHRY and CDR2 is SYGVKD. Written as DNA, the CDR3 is TGTGCCATCAGGTCAGGGGGGGGACAGGGAAACACTGAAGCTTTCTTT. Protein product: CAIRSGGGQGNTEAFF.

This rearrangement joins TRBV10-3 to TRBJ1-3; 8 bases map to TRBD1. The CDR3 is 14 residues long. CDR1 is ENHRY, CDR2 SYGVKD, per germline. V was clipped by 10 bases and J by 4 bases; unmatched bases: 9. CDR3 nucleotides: TGTGCCAGCAGACAGGGGTCCGACGGAAACACCATATATTTT. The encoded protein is CASRQGSDGNTIYF.

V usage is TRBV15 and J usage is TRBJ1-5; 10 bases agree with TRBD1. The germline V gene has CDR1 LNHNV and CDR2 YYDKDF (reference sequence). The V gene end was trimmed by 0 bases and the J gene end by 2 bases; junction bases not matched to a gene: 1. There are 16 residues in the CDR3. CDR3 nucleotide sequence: TGTGCCACCAGCAGAGAAGGGACAGGGGGCAATCAGCCCCAGCATTTT. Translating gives CATSREGTGGNQPQHF. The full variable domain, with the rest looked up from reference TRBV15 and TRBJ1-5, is DAMVIQNPRYQVTQFGKPVTLSCSQTLNHNVMYWYQQKSSQAPKLLFHYYDKDFNNEADTPDNFQSRRPNTSFCFLDIRSPGLGDTAMYLCATSREGTGGNQPQHFGDGTRLSIL.

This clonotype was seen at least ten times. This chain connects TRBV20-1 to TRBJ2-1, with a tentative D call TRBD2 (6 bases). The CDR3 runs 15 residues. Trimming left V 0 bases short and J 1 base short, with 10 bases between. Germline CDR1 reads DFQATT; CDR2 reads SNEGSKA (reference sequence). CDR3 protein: CSARDPGVSYNEQFF. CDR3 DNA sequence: TGCAGTGCTAGAGATCCGGGGGTTTCCTACAATGAGCAGTTCTTC.

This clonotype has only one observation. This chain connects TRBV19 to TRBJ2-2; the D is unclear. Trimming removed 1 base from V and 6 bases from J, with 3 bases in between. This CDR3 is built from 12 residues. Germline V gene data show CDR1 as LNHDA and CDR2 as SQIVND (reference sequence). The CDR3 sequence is CASSIGPGELFF. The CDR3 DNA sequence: TGTGCCAGTAGTATAGGACCCGGGGAGCTGTTTTTT. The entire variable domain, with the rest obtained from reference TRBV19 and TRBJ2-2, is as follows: DGGITQSPKYLFRKEGQNVTLSCEQNLNHDAMYWYRQDPGQGLRLIYYSQIVNDFQKGDIAEGYSVSREKKESFPLTVTSAQKNPTAFYLCASSIGPGELFFGEGSRLTVL.

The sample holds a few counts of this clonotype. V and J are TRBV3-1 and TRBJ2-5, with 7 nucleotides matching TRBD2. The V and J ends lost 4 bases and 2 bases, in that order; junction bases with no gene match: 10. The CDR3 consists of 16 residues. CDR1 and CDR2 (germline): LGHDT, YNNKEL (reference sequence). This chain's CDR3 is CASSPAWRGSQETQYF. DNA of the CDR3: TGTGCCAGCAGCCCCGCGTGGCGGGGGAGTCAAGAGACCCAGTACTTC.

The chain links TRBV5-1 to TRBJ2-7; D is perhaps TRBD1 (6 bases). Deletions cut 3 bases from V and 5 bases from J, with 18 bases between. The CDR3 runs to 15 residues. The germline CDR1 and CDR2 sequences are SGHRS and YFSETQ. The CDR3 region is CASSSGHRDINEQYF. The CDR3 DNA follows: TGCGCCAGCAGCTCGGGACACCGGGACATAAACGAGCAGTACTTC.

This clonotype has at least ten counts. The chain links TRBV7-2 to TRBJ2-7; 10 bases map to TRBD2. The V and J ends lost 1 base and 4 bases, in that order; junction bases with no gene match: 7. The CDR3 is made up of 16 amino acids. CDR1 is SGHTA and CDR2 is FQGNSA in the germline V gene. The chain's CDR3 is CASSLEPGLAKYEQYF. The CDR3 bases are TGTGCCAGCAGCTTAGAGCCGGGACTAGCGAAATACGAGCAGTACTTC. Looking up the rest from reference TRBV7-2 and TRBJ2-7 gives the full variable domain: GAGVSQSPSNKVTEKGKDVELRCDPISGHTALYWYRQSLGQGLEFLIYFQGNSAPDKSGLPSDRFSAERTGGSVSTLTIQRTQQEDSAVYLCASSLEPGLAKYEQYFGPGTRLTVT.

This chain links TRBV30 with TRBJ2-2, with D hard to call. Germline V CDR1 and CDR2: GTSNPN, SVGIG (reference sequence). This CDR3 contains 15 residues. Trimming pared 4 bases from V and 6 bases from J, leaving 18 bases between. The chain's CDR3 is CAWKATSAPPGELFF. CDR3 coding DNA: TGTGCCTGGAAGGCCACCTCAGCTCCTCCCGGGGAGCTGTTTTTT.

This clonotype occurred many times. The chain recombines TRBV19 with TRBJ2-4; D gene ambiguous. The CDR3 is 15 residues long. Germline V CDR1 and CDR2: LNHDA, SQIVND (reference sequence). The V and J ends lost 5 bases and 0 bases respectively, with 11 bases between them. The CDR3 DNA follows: TGTGCCAGTAGTGCTCCAGTGTTAGCCAAAAACATTCAGTACTTC. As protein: CASSAPVLAKNIQYF.

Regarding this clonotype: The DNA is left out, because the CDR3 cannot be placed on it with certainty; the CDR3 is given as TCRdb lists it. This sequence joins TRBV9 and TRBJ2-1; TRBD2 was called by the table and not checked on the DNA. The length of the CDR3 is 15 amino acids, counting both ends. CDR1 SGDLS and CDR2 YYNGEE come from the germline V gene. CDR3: CASSVVAQGNNEQSF.

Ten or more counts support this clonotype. As DNA, the CDR3 is TGTGCCAGCAGCTTTTTGTTGGGGGAGACCCAGTACTTC. The encoded protein is CASSFLLGETQYF. The rearrangement joins TRBV7-8 to TRBJ2-5; D unresolved. There are 13 residues in the CDR3. Looked up from germline, CDR1 is SGHVS and CDR2 is FQNEAQ. The V and J ends lost 3 bases and 5 bases respectively, with 10 bases between them.

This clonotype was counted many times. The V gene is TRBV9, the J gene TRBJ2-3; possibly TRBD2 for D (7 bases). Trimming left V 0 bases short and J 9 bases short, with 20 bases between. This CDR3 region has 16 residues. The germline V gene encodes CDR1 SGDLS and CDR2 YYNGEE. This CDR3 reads CASSVEVWGGQGTQYF. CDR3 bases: TGTGCCAGCAGCGTAGAGGTCTGGGGGGGGCAAGGGACGCAGTATTTT.

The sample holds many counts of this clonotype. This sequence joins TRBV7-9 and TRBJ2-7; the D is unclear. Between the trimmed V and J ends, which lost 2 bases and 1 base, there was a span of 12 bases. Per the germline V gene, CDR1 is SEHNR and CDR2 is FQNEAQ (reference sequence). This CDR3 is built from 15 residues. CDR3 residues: CASSLRQARSYEQYF. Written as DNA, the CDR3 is TGTGCCAGCAGCTTAAGGCAGGCCCGGTCCTACGAGCAGTACTTC.